This T cell receptor beta chain was retrieved from a study of T cell repertoires in cytomegalovirus infection. The CDR3 has 15 residues. Germline CDR1 reads MDHEN; CDR2 reads SYDVKM. Trimming took 7 bases from V and 5 from J, leaving 20 bases between them. From the reads, TCRdb called clonotypes with MiXCR, one entry per CDR3 protein. The sample includes some 800,000 distinct CDR3 sequences, approximately 30% of them seen just once. Details on this clonotype: Its antigen is still unknown.

This receptor was obtained from a human donor in good health (CMV status not recorded). Some clones in this sample may be carry-over from other donors' samples. The J gene is TRBJ1-2, the V gene TRBV28; no reliable D call. Sequences were derived from cultured CD8+ T cells from PBMCs, sampled from culture after CMV antigen stimulation. CDR3 protein: CASKVAEGSRYGYTF. In DNA, the CDR3 is TGTGCCAGCAAAGTCGCGGAGGGATCGCGATATGGCTACACCTTC.